The clone carrying this T cell receptor (beta chain) is a singleton in its sample. These data are taken from a study of T cell responses to AZD1222 COVID-19 vaccine. Generated by immunoSEQ multiplex PCR, the TCRdb table keeps only in-frame clones and is missing some. The sample has more than 90,000 clones, around 89% seen once; the top ten hold roughly 3.8%. The starting material was peripheral blood, obtained 28 days after the second AZD1222 dose. The clonotype originates from an adult who received the AZD1222 COVID-19 vaccine.

CDR3: CASSLRWAGKTNYGYTF. In DNA, the CDR3 is TGTGCCAGCAGCTTACGGTGGGCAGGGAAAACTAACTATGGCTACACCTTC. The chain carries TRBV11-3 and TRBJ1-2, with D perhaps matching TRBD1 (5 bases). The length of the CDR3 is 17 residues. Between the trimmed V and J ends, which lost 2 bases and 0 bases, there was a span of 16 bases. Germline V gene sequence: CDR1 SGHNT, CDR2 YENEEA.